This TCR beta chain was sequenced during a study of regulatory T cells in long-lasting Graves disease (dated by TCRdb to about 2021). Regarding the research as a whole: Persistent Graves' disease was defined as persistently positive TSH receptor autoantibodies together with antithyroid drug treatment for over 5 years. Patients with persistent Graves' disease were compared with patients with newly diagnosed Graves' disease using TCR sequencing and RNA sequencing of peripheral blood. The study was conducted in China and was registered as a clinical trial. A total of 33 samples underwent TCR sequencing, from roughly 13 patients with persistent Graves' disease and approximately 20 patients with newly diagnosed Graves' disease. Antithyroid drugs had been taken for 10 to 13 years on average by persistent Graves' disease patients in the clinical cohort.

Beyond this particular receptor, the publication reports: Only the TCR beta chain was sequenced and analyzed. TRBV28, TRBJ1-2 and TRBJ2-5 were preferentially used in persistent disease, while TRBV20-1 and TRBJ2-1 were favored in newly diagnosed disease. Peripheral blood alone was examined, since thyroid tissue, which constituted the primary lesion, could not be accessed. The small sample size was acknowledged by the authors as a limitation that may reduce accuracy. Persistent Graves' disease patients showed lower TCR Shannon entropy and fewer highly expanded clones than newly diagnosed patients, suggesting clonal expansion. Patients with persistent disease shared more public clonotypes (about 2,900) than newly diagnosed patients did (approximately 1,000).

The CDR3 holds 12 amino acids from the cysteine to the phenylalanine. The DNA shown is the 36-base CDR3, in frame from base 1. The germline V gene provides CDR1 MNHEY and CDR2 SVGEGT. The junction carries 15 bases between V and J, which are trimmed by 8 bases and 7 bases respectively. The library was produced with multiplex PCR. Sequencer: Illumina HiSeq 4000. TCR beta libraries were built with iRepertoire HTBI primers and Arm-PCR amplification of CDR3 regions. Gel purification was performed on PCR products prior to sequencing. Per the original workflow: Gene usage analysis of CDR3 amino acid clonotypes used the 55 to 80 TRBV and 12 to 15 TRBJ segments found across samples. COPE and FqMerger were used to merge the filtered high-quality paired reads into contigs. BLAST was used to align contigs to the IMGT TRBV, TRBD and TRBJ reference genes, and CDR3 was defined following IMGT. Any clonotype with a frequency above 0.1% was counted as a highly expanded clone. Repertoire diversity was measured by Shannon entropy, and V-J evenness by the Gini coefficient. Clonotypes shared by more than one individual were considered public. The public reads were reanalyzed by TCRdb: fastp trimming at Q25, MiXCR alignment, in-frame beta chains only. Duplicate CDR3 protein sequences are folded into a single record with the most common DNA and genes. The V and J calls follow TCRdb's processing rather than the paper's. This sample comprises a few hundred thousand distinct CDR3 sequences, 23% of them detected only once. The top ten clones comprise roughly 28% of the sample.

The intended sense of this specimen's time point label: persistent/refractory GD, antithyroid drugs over 5 years with positive TRAb. For both TCR sequencing and RNA sequencing, RNA was extracted from PBMCs using TRIzol. Graves' disease was diagnosed according to American Thyroid Association guidelines. Patients for the study were recruited at an endocrinology department in Xi'an, China. Each patient gave approximately 8.8 milliliters of peripheral blood, collected in an EDTA anticoagulant tube. Ficoll Paque Plus density gradient separation was used to isolate PBMCs, and no additional T cell sorting was done. An Agilent 2100 Bioanalyzer and agarose gel were used to check RNA quality, and a NanoDrop 2000 was used to measure RNA concentration. This clonotype has more than one count but fewer than ten. Which antigen it targets is not known. Base quality data are lacking; no much larger clone is found one base away.

The sequence joins TRBV6-2 or TRBV6-3 to TRBJ2-7, with the D gene too uncertain to name. The sequencing used peripheral blood mononuclear cells (PBMCs), collected when the disease was refractory, from a patient treated with antithyroid drugs. The source is a female donor with Graves disease. The base sequence is TGTGCCAGCGATAGTACCCGGTGGGAGCAGTACTTC. This translates into CASDSTRWEQYF.